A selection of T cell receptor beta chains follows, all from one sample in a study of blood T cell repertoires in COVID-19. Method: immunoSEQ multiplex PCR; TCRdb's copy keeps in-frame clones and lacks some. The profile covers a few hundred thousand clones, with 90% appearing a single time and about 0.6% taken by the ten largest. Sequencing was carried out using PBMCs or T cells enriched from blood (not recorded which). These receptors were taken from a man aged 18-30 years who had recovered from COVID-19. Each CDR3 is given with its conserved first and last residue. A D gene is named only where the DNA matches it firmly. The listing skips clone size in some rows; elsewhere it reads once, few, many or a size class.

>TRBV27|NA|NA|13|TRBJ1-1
CASRDIVNTEAFF
TGTGCCAGTCGGGACATAGTGAACACTGAAGCTTTCTTT
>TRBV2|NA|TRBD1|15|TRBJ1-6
CASSGYRGENSPLHF
TGTGCCAGCAGCGGATACAGGGGTGAAAATTCACCCCTCCACTTT
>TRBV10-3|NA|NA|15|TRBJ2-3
CAISARLSVQDTQYF
TGTGCCATCAGTGCGCGGCTTTCGGTGCAGGATACGCAGTATTTT
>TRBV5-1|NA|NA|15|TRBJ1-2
CASSSGGAEKYGYTF
TGCGCCAGCAGCTCTGGCGGAGCAGAGAAATATGGCTACACCTTC
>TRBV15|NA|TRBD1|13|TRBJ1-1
CATKDRVNTEAFF
TGTGCCACCAAGGACAGGGTGAACACTGAAGCTTTCTTT
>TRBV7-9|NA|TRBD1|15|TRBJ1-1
CASSTGTGMYTEAFF
TGTGCCAGCAGCACCGGGACAGGGATGTACACTGAAGCTTTCTTT
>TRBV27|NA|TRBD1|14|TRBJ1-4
CASSSAGTGEKLFF
TGTGCCAGCAGTTCGGCAGGGACAGGCGAAAAACTGTTTTTT
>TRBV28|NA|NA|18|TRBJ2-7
CASSSRGASTSGSYEQYF
TGTGCCAGCAGTTCCCGGGGGGCATCTACCTCTGGCTCCTACGAGCAGTACTTC
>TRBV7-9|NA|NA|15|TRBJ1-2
CASSPSFGANYGYTF
TGTGCCAGCAGTCCCTCGTTCGGTGCTAACTATGGCTACACCTTC
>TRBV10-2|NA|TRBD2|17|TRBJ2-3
CASSESRLAGNTDTQYF
TGCGCCAGCAGTGAGTCGAGACTAGCGGGAAACACAGATACGCAGTATTTT
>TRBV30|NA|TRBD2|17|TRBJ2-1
CAWSVLGGGRAFGEQFF
TGTGCCTGGAGTGTACTCGGCGGCGGGAGGGCTTTTGGTGAGCAGTTCTTC
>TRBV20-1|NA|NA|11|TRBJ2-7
CSAAYGDEQYF
TGCAGTGCTGCCTATGGAGACGAGCAGTACTTC
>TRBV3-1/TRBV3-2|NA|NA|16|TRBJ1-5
CASSQGSRGSNQPQHF
TGTGCCAGCAGCCAAGGGTCCAGGGGAAGCAATCAGCCCCAGCATTTT
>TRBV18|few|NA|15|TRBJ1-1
CASSPEEARNTEAFF
TGTGCCAGCTCACCAGAGGAGGCGCGGAACACTGAAGCTTTCTTT
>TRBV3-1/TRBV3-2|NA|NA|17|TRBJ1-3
CASSNVGGGAFGNTIYF
TGTGCCAGCAGCAACGTCGGCGGGGGGGCGTTCGGAAACACCATATATTTT
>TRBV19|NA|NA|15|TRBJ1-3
CASSIQIGSGNTIYF
TGTGCCAGTAGTATCCAAATCGGCTCTGGAAACACCATATATTTT
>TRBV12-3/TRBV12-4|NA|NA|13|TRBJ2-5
CASGRDNQETQYF
TGTGCCAGCGGAAGGGACAACCAAGAGACCCAGTACTTC
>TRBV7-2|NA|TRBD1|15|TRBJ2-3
CASSFRDRASDTQYF
TGTGCCAGCAGCTTCCGGGACAGGGCTTCAGATACGCAGTATTTT
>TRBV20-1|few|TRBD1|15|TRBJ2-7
CSASLGTGGSYEQYF
TGCAGTGCTAGTCTAGGGACAGGGGGATCCTACGAGCAGTACTTC
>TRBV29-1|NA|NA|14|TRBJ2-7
CSVEDGGINYEQYF
TGCAGCGTTGAAGATGGCGGGATCAACTACGAGCAGTACTTC
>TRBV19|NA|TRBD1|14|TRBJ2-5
CASSPGTGEKTQYF
TGTGCCAGTAGCCCGGGGACAGGGGAAAAGACCCAGTACTTC
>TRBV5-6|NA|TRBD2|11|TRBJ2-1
CASSSGRARFF
TGTGCCAGCAGCTCCGGGAGGGCTCGGTTCTTC
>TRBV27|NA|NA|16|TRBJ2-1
CASSLPGKVVYNEQFF
TGTGCCAGCAGTTTACCCGGGAAGGTGGTCTACAATGAGCAGTTCTTC
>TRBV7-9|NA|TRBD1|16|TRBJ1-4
CASSPGQGRIGEKLFF
TGTGCCAGCAGCCCCGGACAGGGGAGGATAGGCGAAAAACTGTTTTTT
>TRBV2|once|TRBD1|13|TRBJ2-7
CASRGTGKDEQYF
TGTGCCAGCCGGGGGACAGGGAAAGACGAGCAGTACTTC
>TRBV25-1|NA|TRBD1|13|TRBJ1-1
CASMGSGGTEAFF
TGTGCCAGCATGGGGTCAGGGGGTACTGAAGCTTTCTTT
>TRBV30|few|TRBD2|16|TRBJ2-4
CAWSVKVAGAKNIQYF
TGTGCCTGGAGTGTAAAGGTAGCGGGAGCCAAAAACATTCAGTACTTC
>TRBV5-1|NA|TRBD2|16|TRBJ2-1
CASSTGTSGSPHEQFF
TGCGCCAGCAGCACCGGGACTAGCGGGAGTCCCCATGAGCAGTTCTTC
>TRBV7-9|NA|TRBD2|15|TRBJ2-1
CASSRTSGGYNEQFF
TGTGCCAGCAGCCGAACTAGCGGGGGGTACAATGAGCAGTTCTTC
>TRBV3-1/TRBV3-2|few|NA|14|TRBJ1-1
CASSGGQLNTEAFF
TGTGCCAGCAGCGGCGGACAGCTGAACACTGAAGCTTTCTTT
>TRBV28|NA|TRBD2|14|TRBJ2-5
CASSGGDYQETQYF
TGTGCCAGCAGCGGGGGGGATTACCAAGAGACCCAGTACTTC
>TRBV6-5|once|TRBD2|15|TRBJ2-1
CASSSSGRSYNEQFF
TGTGCCAGCAGTTCCAGCGGGAGATCCTACAATGAGCAGTTCTTC
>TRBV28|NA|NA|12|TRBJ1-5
CASLSGVQPQHF
TGTGCCAGTTTGTCAGGGGTTCAGCCCCAGCATTTT